This T cell receptor (beta chain) was sequenced for a study of cytomegalovirus exposure and HLA in healthy donors. Study information: The approximately 120 validation repertoires used the same platform as the 650 to 750 first-cohort repertoires, a later analysis reported.

The validation cohort, a group of over a hundred subjects, included the donors and was separate from the roughly 700-subject first cohort. The V end was cut by 5 bases, the J end by 1 base, with 17 bases between. CDR1 is LGHNA, CDR2 YNFKEQ, per germline. This CDR3 has 16 amino acids. Libraries were prepared by immunoSEQ multiplex PCR; TCRdb keeps only in-frame clonotypes and omits some of them. The sample carries about 140,000 clones, about 86% recorded once. Only one count was recorded for this clone. As yet, its antigen is unknown. General study points: The authors confirmed in vitro that a few CMV-associated chains were specific for CMV antigens.

The rearrangement uses TRBV4-2 and TRBJ1-2; TRBD1 is a possible D gene (5 bases). This TCR was sampled from a man between 18 and 35 years old in good health and CMV-seronegative. The source material was PBMCs. The CDR3 bases are TGTGCCAGCAGCTATACCGGGACTTCGGTTAACTATGGCTACACCTTC. Amino acids: CASSYTGTSVNYGYTF.